This T cell receptor beta chain emerged from a study of blood T cell repertoires in COVID-19. As for the study in general: Samples came from the United States, Italy and Spain, spanning acute and convalescent COVID-19. Sources were T cells, B-cell-depleted T cells, or PBMCs; the material itself was cDNA or gDNA.

Per the study methods: Scientists estimated how many nucleated cells there were by amplifying reference gene primers. Method: immunoSEQ multiplex PCR; TCRdb's copy keeps in-frame clones and lacks some. The DNA was the basis for D and trimming; V, J and clone size are from that table. The sample records about 150,000 clones, 91% being singletons. Germline CDR1 is LGHDT and CDR2 is YNNKEL (reference sequence). The V end was cut by 4 bases, the J end by 3 bases, with 19 bases between. The CDR3 loop spans 17 amino acids. The rearrangement links TRBV3-1 (or the pseudogene TRBV3-2) to TRBJ1-5; D possibly corresponds to TRBD1 (6 bases). Sequences were obtained from peripheral blood. The receptor comes from a man in his forties or fifties with acute or convalescent COVID-19. The CDR3 reads CASSLKPGHWVNQPQHF. The CDR3 DNA reads TGTGCCAGCAGCCTAAAACCGGGACATTGGGTCAATCAGCCCCAGCATTTT.